Detailed here is one T cell receptor (beta chain). No antigen is known for it. This specimen comes from a study of OX40 agonist ivuxolimab in advanced cancers. At the level of the study: Melanoma, hepatocellular carcinoma, head and neck or renal cell cancer occurred in dose-escalation patients.

General observations from the study: CD4+ and CD8+ blood T cells expanded clonally by week 6 at 0.1 to 3.0 mg/kg.

The CDR3 is made up of 14 amino acids. Germline V CDR1 and CDR2: MDHEN, SYDVKM. The J segment lost 3 bases and the V segment lost 6 bases, leaving 4 bases of the junction unmatched. Clones were read by immunoSEQ multiplex PCR, and TCRdb kept only the in-frame ones, dropping some. This sample has 95,000 to 100,000 clones, with around 92% found just once. Sampling times: baseline, cycle 4 day 1, cycle 7 day 1. The receptor was derived from an adult with an advanced solid tumor such as melanoma, head and neck, liver or kidney cancer. J is TRBJ2-5 and V is TRBV28; TRBD2 aligns across 10 bases. This material consisted of CD4+ or CD8+ T cells sorted from blood, taken in a trial of the OX40 agonist ivuxolimab. The CDR3 bases are TGTGCCAGCAGCCAGCGGGGGGGTAAAGAGACCCAGTACTTC. Translation: CASSQRGGKETQYF.